This T cell receptor (beta chain) was retrieved from a study of T cell repertoires in cytomegalovirus infection. TCRdb reprocessed the reads with MiXCR, giving one entry per CDR3 protein. The sample consists of 8,000 or so distinct CDR3 sequences, about 53% of them appearing once. In the case of this clonotype: The antigen is not known. Its ends do not fully match the called genes, so a read error is possible.

Germline lookup yields CDR1 MDHEN and CDR2 SYDVKM. The CDR3 is made up of 11 amino acids. This sequence joins TRBV28 and TRBJ1-5, with D perhaps matching TRBD1 (5 bases). The TCR originated in a human donor in good health (CMV status not recorded). Some clones in this sample may be carry-over from other donors' samples. The material sequenced was PBMCs, sequenced either directly or after in vitro stimulation (not recorded which). The chain's CDR3 is CSSSGDQPHHF. The DNA of the CDR3 is TGTTCCAGCTCGGGGGATCAGCCCCATCATTTT.